The 5 T cell receptor beta chains below were found in one sample sequenced in a study of blood T cell repertoires in COVID-19. The table came from immunoSEQ multiplex PCR; TCRdb's copy has only in-frame clones and leaves some out. The data hold approximately 64,000 clones, with about 88% observed a single time. Sequenced sample: peripheral blood. These receptors were collected from a man aged 70-80 years with acute or convalescent COVID-19.

The chain has TRBV19 and TRBJ2-5, with 8 bases matching TRBD1. Germline trimming cut 4 bases from V and 5 bases from J; bases unmatched to any gene: 6. Germline CDR1 LNHDA, CDR2 SQIVND (reference sequence). This CDR3 spans 14 amino acids. CDR3 sequence reads: CASSTQGVWETQYF. For the CDR3, the DNA is TGTGCCAGTAGTACACAGGGGGTGTGGGAGACCCAGTACTTC.

This rearrangement joins TRBV14 to TRBJ2-3; TRBD2 agrees at 14 bases. The CDR3 has 15 residues. The V gene's germline CDR1 is SGHDN and CDR2 FVKESK. J was trimmed by 5 bases and V by 3 bases; bases with no gene match: 1. CDR3 in amino acids: CASSQGTSGGDTQYF. The DNA of the CDR3 is TGTGCCAGCAGCCAGGGGACTAGCGGGGGAGATACGCAGTATTTT.

The chain couples TRBV5-4 to TRBJ1-3, with a tentative D call TRBD1 (6 bases). The V and J ends lost 5 bases and 0 bases respectively, with 12 bases between them. From germline, CDR1 is SGHNT and CDR2 YYREEE (reference sequence). The CDR3 length is 15 residues. CDR3: CASSSDRYSGNTIYF. CDR3 in DNA: TGTGCCAGCAGTTCGGACAGATACTCTGGAAACACCATATATTTT.

V and J are TRBV4-3 and TRBJ2-3; D gene unclear. This CDR3 has 15 amino acids. Trimming removed 1 base from V and 2 bases from J, with 10 bases in between. Looked up from germline, CDR1 is LGHNA and CDR2 is YSLEER. The CDR3 coding sequence is TGCGCCAGCAGCCAAGGAAACGGGTTCACAGATACGCAGTATTTT. This gives the protein CASSQGNGFTDTQYF.

The V gene is TRBV7-9, the J gene TRBJ2-5, with D perhaps matching TRBD2 (6 bases). The V and J ends lost 2 bases and 4 bases respectively, with 14 bases between them. This CDR3 has 15 amino acids. Per germline, CDR1 SEHNR and CDR2 FQNEAQ (reference sequence). CDR3 protein: CASSLFGGAGETQYF. For the CDR3, the DNA is TGTGCCAGCAGCTTATTCGGCGGGGCCGGAGAGACCCAGTACTTC. Based on the CDR3 plus reference TRBV7-9 and TRBJ2-5, the full variable domain is DTGVSQNPRHKITKRGQNVTFRCDPISEHNRLYWYRQTLGQGPEFLTYFQNEAQLEKSRLLSDRFSAERPKGSFSTLEIQRTEQGDSAMYLCASSLFGGAGETQYFGPGTRLLVL.